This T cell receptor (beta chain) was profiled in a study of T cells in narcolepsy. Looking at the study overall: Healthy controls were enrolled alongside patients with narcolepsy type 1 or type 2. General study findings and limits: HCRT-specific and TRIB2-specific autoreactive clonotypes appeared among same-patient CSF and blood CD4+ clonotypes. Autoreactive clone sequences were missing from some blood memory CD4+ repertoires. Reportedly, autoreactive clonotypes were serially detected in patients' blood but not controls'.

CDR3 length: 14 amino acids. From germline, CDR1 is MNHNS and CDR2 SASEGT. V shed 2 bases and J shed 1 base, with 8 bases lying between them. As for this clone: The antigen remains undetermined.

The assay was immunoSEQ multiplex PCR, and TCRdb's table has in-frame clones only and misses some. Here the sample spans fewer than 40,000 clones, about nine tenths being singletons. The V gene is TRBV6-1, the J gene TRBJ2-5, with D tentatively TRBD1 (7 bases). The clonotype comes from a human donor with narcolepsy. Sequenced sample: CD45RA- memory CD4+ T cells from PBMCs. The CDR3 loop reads CASSEQGGQETQYF. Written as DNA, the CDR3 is TGTGCCAGCAGTGAACAGGGGGGCCAAGAGACCCAGTACTTC.